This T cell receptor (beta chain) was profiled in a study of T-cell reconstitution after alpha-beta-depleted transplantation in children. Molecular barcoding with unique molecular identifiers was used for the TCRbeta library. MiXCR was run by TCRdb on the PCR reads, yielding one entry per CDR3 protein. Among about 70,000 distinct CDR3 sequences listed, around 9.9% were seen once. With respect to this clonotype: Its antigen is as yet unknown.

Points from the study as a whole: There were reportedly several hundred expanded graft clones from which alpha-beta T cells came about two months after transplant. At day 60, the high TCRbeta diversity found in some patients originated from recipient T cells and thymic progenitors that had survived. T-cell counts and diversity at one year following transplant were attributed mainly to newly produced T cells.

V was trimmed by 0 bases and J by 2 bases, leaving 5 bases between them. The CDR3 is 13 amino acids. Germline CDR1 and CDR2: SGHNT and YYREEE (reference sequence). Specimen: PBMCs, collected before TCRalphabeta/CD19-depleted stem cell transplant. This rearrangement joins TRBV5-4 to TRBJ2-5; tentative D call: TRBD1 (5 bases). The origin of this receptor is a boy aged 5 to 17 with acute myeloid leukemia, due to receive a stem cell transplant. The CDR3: CASSLGTQETQYF. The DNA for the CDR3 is TGTGCCAGCAGCTTGGGGACACAAGAGACCCAGTACTTC.